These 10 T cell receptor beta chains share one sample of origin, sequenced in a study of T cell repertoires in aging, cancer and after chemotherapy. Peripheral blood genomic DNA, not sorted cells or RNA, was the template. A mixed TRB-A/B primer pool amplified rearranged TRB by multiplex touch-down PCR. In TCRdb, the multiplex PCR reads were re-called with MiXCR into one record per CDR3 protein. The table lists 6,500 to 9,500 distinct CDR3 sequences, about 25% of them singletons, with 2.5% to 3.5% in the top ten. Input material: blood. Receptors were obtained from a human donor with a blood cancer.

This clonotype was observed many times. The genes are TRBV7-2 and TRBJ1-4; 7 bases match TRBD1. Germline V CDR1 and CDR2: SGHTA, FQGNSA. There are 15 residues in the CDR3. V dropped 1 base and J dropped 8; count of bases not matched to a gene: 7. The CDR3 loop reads CASSLGDRVVEKLFF. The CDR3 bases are TGTGCCAGCAGCTTAGGTGACAGGGTGGTGGAAAAACTGTTTTTT.

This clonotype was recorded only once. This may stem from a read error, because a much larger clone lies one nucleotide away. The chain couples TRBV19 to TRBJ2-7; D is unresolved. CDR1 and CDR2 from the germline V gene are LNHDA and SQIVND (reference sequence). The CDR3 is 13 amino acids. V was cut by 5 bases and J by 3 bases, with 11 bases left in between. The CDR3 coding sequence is TGTGCCAGTAGTCACGAGAACCTCTACGAGCAGTACTTC. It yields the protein CASSHENLYEQYF.

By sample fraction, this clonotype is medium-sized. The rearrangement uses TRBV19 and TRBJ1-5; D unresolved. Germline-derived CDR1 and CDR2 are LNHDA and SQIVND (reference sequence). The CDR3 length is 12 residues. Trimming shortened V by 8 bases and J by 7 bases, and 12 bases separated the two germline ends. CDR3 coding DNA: TGTGCCAGTCGAAAGGGCGGGCAGCCCCAGCATTTT. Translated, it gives CASRKGGQPQHF.

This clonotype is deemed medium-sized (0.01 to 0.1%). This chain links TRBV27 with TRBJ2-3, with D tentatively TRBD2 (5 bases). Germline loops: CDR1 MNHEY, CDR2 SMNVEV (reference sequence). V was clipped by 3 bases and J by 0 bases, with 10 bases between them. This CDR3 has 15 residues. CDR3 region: CASSFAAASTDTQYF. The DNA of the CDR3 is TGTGCCAGCAGTTTCGCAGCGGCTAGCACAGATACGCAGTATTTT.

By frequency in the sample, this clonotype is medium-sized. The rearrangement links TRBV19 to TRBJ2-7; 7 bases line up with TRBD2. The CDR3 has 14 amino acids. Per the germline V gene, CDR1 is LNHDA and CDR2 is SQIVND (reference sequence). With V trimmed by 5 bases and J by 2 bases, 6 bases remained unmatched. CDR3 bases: TGTGCCAGTAGTGTGGCTAGCGGAGCCTACGAGCAGTACTTC. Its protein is CASSVASGAYEQYF.

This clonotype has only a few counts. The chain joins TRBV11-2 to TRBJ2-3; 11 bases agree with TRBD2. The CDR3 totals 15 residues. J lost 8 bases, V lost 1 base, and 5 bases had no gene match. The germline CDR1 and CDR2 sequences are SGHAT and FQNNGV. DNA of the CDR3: TGTGCCAGCAGCTTAGTAGCGGGGGGGGAGGGTACGCAGTATTTT. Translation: CASSLVAGGEGTQYF.

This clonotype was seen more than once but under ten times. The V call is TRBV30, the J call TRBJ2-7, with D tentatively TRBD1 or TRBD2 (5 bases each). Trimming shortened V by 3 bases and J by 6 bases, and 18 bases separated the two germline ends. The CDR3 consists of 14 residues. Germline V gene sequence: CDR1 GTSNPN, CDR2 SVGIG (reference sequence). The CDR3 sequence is CAWSVAGTSSEQYF. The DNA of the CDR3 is TGTGCCTGGAGCGTCGCCGGGACCTCGAGCGAGCAGTACTTC.

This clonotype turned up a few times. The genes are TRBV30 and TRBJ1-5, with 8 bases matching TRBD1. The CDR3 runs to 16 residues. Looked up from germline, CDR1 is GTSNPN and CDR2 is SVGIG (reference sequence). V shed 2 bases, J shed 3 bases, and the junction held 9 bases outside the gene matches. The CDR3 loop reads CAWSPTGGLANQPQHF. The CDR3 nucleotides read TGTGCCTGGAGTCCCACAGGGGGATTGGCCAATCAGCCCCAGCATTTT.

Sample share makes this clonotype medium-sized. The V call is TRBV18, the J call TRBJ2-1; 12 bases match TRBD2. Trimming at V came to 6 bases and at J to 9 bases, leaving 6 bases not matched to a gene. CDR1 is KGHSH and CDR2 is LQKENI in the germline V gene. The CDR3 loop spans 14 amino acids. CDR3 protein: CASSPGLAGIEQFF. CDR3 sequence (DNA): TGTGCCAGCTCCCCAGGACTAGCGGGGATTGAGCAGTTCTTC.

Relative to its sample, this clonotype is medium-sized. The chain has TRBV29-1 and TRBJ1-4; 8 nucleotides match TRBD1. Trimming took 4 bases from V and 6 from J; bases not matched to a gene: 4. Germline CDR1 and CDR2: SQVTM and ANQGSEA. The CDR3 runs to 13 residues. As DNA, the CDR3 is TGCAGCGTTGCAATGGACAGGGATGAAAAACTGTTTTTT. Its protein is CSVAMDRDEKLFF.